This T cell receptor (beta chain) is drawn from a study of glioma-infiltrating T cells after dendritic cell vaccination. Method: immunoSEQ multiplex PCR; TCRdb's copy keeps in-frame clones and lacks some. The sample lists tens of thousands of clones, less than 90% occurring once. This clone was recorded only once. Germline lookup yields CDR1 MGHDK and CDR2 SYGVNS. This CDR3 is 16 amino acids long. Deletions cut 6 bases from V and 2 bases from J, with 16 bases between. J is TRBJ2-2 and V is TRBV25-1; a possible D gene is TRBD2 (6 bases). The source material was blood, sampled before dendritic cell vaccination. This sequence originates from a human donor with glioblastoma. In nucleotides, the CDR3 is TGTGCCAGCAGAAAGACCGGGACTTTAAACACCGGGGAGCTGTTTTTT. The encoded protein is CASRKTGTLNTGELFF.